This T cell receptor (beta chain) is drawn from a study of T-cell reconstitution after alpha-beta-depleted transplantation in children. Findings and caveats of the study: Day-60 TCRbeta diversity that was high in some patients was derived from surviving recipient T cells and thymic progenitors.

Molecular barcoding with unique molecular identifiers was used for the TCRbeta library. One entry per CDR3 protein results from TCRdb running MiXCR on the PCR reads. The table records approximately 800,000 distinct CDR3 sequences, roughly 15% of them present only once. This clonotype was seen many times. Its antigen is unidentified. With V trimmed by 4 bases and J by 6 bases, 7 bases remained unmatched. This CDR3 comprises 16 residues. Germline V CDR1 and CDR2: SGHRS, YFSETQ. The receptor comes from a male patient younger than 18 who had a stem cell transplant for acute lymphoblastic leukemia, so the T cells may come from the graft donor. The sequenced sample was PBMCs, mostly from graft donor cells, obtained 360 days after TCRalphabeta/CD19-depleted stem cell transplant. The chain combines TRBV5-1 with TRBJ2-1; TRBD2 matches at 13 bases. This CDR3 is CASSPFGLAGVNEQFF. DNA for the CDR3: TGCGCCAGCAGCCCTTTCGGACTAGCGGGAGTCAATGAGCAGTTCTTC.